The 18 T cell receptor beta chains in this list originate from one sample, sequenced in a study of shared clonotypes between healthy human individuals. Sequenced by immunoSEQ multiplex PCR; TCRdb stores in-frame clones only, minus some. This sample has around 2,100,000 clones; approximately 94% occur once, and the top ten carry around 1%. CD45RO-negative, CCR7-selected cells formed the naive CD8 fraction, which excluded terminally differentiated effector memory CD45RA+ cells. Source material: naive CD8+ T cells sorted from blood. The receptors derive from a man aged 18 to 35 in good health.

This chain links TRBV14 with TRBJ2-1; TRBD2 might be the D (5 bases). Trimming pared 0 bases from V and 0 bases from J, leaving 12 bases between. The CDR3 contains 17 residues. Germline V gives CDR1 SGHDN, CDR2 FVKESK. The CDR3 region is CASSQDRGRGSYNEQFF. The CDR3 DNA is TGTGCCAGCAGCCAAGATCGGGGTCGGGGCTCCTACAATGAGCAGTTCTTC.

This clone was seen just once. The rearrangement joins TRBV5-1 to TRBJ2-5; no reliable D call. Germline V gives CDR1 SGHRS, CDR2 YFSETQ. V lost 1 base and J 0 bases, leaving 4 bases between the germline ends. This CDR3 has 13 amino acids. CDR3 coding DNA: TGCGCCAGCAGCTTGTTATACCAAGAGACCCAGTACTTC. This encodes CASSLLYQETQYF.

CDR3 protein: CASSGLGGEKLFF. CDR3 in DNA: TGTGCCAGCAGTGGACTAGGTGGAGAAAAACTGTTTTTT. The V call is TRBV2, the J call TRBJ1-4; D is uncertain. CDR3 size: 13 residues. V lost 4 bases, J lost 8 bases, and 11 bases lay in between. The germline V gene encodes CDR1 SNHLY and CDR2 FYNNEI.

Comments on this clone: Within the sample, other DNA sequences also encode this same CDR3. The chain's CDR3 is CASSILGTGTYEQYF. The CDR3 DNA is TGTGCCAGTAGTATTTTGGGGACAGGAACCTACGAGCAGTACTTC. This rearrangement joins TRBV19 to TRBJ2-7; TRBD1 aligns across 8 bases. Germline CDR1 and CDR2: LNHDA and SQIVND (reference sequence). The length of the CDR3 is 15 residues. V trimming: 3 bases; J trimming: 2 bases; junction bases outside the gene matches: 6.

Only a few counts were recorded for this clone. The V and J genes are TRBV4-3 and TRBJ1-6; a possible D gene is TRBD1 (6 bases). Germline V gene lookup returns CDR1 LGHNA and CDR2 YSLEER. The V and J ends lost 1 base and 10 bases respectively, with 14 bases between them. This CDR3 comprises 15 residues. This CDR3 reads CASSQVEQGESPLHF. The CDR3 nucleotides read TGCGCCAGCAGCCAAGTGGAACAGGGCGAATCACCCCTCCACTTT.

This clone is a singleton in its sample. The chain uses TRBV6-1 and TRBJ2-7, with 10 bases identical to TRBD1. V lost 5 bases and J lost 2; bases outside the gene matches: 6. Germline V CDR1 and CDR2: MNHNS, SASEGT. CDR3 length: 15 residues. The CDR3 sequence is CASSTGTGVPYEQYF. The CDR3 DNA is TGTGCCAGCAGTACCGGGACAGGGGTACCCTACGAGCAGTACTTC.

The chain is built from TRBV6-1 and TRBJ1-2; tentatively, D is TRBD1 (6 bases). The V gene lost 2 bases and the J gene lost 8 bases, with 12 bases spanning the gap. This CDR3 has 13 residues. The germline V gene encodes CDR1 MNHNS and CDR2 SASEGT. This CDR3 reads CASSEPGGWGYTF. The CDR3 DNA reads as TGTGCCAGCAGTGAACCCGGGGGCTGGGGCTACACCTTC.

CDR3 sequence: CATSRDNPTVDTQYF. CDR3 sequence (DNA): TGTGCCACCAGCAGAGATAACCCTACGGTGGATACGCAGTATTTT. V usage is TRBV15 and J usage is TRBJ2-3; D is uncertain. The CDR3 has 15 residues. The V and J ends lost 0 bases and 6 bases respectively, with 13 bases between them. In germline, CDR1 is LNHNV, CDR2 YYDKDF (reference sequence).

The genes are TRBV10-3 and TRBJ2-5; D unclear. V was cut by 0 bases and J by 0 bases, with 11 bases left in between. Per the germline V gene, CDR1 is ENHRY and CDR2 is SYGVKD. The length of the CDR3 is 16 residues. The CDR3: CAISESYVGHQETQYF. The CDR3 bases are TGTGCCATCAGTGAGTCATATGTCGGACACCAAGAGACCCAGTACTTC.

The chain combines TRBV9 with TRBJ2-1; a weak D match, TRBD1 (5 bases). The CDR3 spans 15 residues. The germline V gene has CDR1 SGDLS and CDR2 YYNGEE. Trimming took 0 bases from V and 8 from J, leaving 15 bases between them. The CDR3 nucleotides are TGTGCCAGCAGCGTAGAAGCAGGGTTGGAACATGAGCAGTTCTTC. This codes for CASSVEAGLEHEQFF.

The J gene is TRBJ1-2, the V gene TRBV6-1; D gene ambiguous. V shed 1 base and J shed 2 bases, with 14 bases lying between them. There are 16 residues in the CDR3. From germline, CDR1 is MNHNS and CDR2 SASEGT. The CDR3 DNA sequence: TGTGCCAGCAGTGAAGAGCCAGTTCCCACAAACTATGGCTACACCTTC. Protein sequence: CASSEEPVPTNYGYTF.

The V gene is TRBV30, the J gene TRBJ2-1; possible D gene TRBD1, 5 bases. Trimming left V 3 bases short and J 2 bases short, with 20 bases between. The CDR3 consists of 17 residues. Germline lookup yields CDR1 GTSNPN and CDR2 SVGIG (reference sequence). The CDR3: CAWSDSPQGSAYNEQFF. CDR3 sequence (DNA): TGTGCCTGGAGCGATTCCCCCCAGGGAAGTGCCTACAATGAGCAGTTCTTC.

V gene TRBV28 combines with J gene TRBJ1-5; D is undetermined. V lost 5 bases and J 2 bases, leaving 16 bases between the germline ends. Germline V CDR1 and CDR2: MDHEN, SYDVKM. The CDR3 contains 16 residues. The DNA of the CDR3 is TGTGCCAGCAGTCCCCGTGGAGGGTATCGCAATCAGCCCCAGCATTTT. Its protein product is CASSPRGGYRNQPQHF.

The chain uses TRBV6-6 and TRBJ1-2; no clear D. Per the germline V gene, CDR1 is MNHNY and CDR2 is SVGAGI (reference sequence). V was shortened by 7 bases and J by 0 bases, with 12 bases between the two germline ends. The CDR3 runs 14 residues. This CDR3 is CASTRLEANYGYTF. Written as DNA, the CDR3 is TGTGCCAGCACCAGGTTGGAGGCTAACTATGGCTACACCTTC.

DNA of the CDR3: TGTGCCAGCAGCTCACCCCGGGACCCGACGGAGACCCAGTACTTC. Protein product: CASSSPRDPTETQYF. The V gene is TRBV7-9, the J gene TRBJ2-5; D may correspond to TRBD1 or TRBD2 (5 bases each). There are 15 residues in the CDR3. Germline loops: CDR1 SEHNR, CDR2 FQNEAQ (reference sequence). The V end lost 4 bases, the J end lost 5 bases, and 17 bases lay between the germline ends.

CDR3 sequence reads: CSARRSHEQYF. CDR3 bases: TGCAGTGCTAGGCGGAGCCACGAGCAGTACTTC. V is TRBV20-1 and J is TRBJ2-7; D gene unclear. In germline, CDR1 is DFQATT, CDR2 SNEGSKA (reference sequence). This CDR3 comprises 11 residues. V was cut by 3 bases and J by 5 bases, with 8 bases left in between.

This clone came up once. CDR3 nucleotide sequence: TGTGCCAGCAGCTCTCTCGGGACGGGTGAGCAGTTCTTC. Its protein is CASSSLGTGEQFF. The chain joins TRBV5-5 to TRBJ2-1; possibly TRBD1 or TRBD2 for D (5 bases each). The CDR3 contains 13 residues. V gave up 3 bases and J gave up 9 bases, with 13 bases separating them. CDR1 is SGHKS and CDR2 is YYEKEE in the germline V gene (reference sequence).

The DNA of the CDR3 is TGTGCCAGCAGCCCCTCCCCGGGGGGGCCCCCTGAGACCCAGTACTTC. Encoded protein: CASSPSPGGPPETQYF. The rearrangement uses TRBV9 and TRBJ2-5; 8 bases line up with TRBD2. Germline values: CDR1 SGDLS, CDR2 YYNGEE. The ends lost 4 bases at V and 5 bases at J; junction bases unmatched: 13. The CDR3 is 16 amino acids.